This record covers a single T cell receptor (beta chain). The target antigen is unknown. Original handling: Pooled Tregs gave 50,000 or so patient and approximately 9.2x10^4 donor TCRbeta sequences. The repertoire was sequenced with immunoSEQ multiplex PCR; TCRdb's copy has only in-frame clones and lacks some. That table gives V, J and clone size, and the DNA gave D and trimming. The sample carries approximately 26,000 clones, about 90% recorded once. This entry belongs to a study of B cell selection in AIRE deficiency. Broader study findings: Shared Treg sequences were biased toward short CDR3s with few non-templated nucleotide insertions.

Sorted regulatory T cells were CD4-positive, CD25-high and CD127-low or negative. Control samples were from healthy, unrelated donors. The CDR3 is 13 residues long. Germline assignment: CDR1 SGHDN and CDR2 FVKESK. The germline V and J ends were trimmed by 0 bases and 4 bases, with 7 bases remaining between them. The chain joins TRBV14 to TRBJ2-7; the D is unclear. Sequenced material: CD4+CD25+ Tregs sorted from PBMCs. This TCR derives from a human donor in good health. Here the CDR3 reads CASSQDRGYEQYF. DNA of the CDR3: TGTGCCAGCAGCCAAGATCGTGGGTACGAGCAGTACTTC. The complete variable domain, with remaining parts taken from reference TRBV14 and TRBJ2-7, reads EAGVTQFPSHSVIEKGQTVTLRCDPISGHDNLYWYRRVMGKEIKFLLHFVKESKQDESGMPNNRFLAERTGGTYSTLKVQPAELEDSGVYFCASSQDRGYEQYFGPGTRLTVT.